The TCR beta chain under discussion was sequenced for a study of CD8+CD57+ T cells in acquired aplastic anemia. Turning to the study itself: The DNA of sorted CD4+ and CD8+ cells averaged around 3 ug. Study findings and constraints: In CD8+ cells, Simpson's diversity showed no significant difference between patients and controls. It was found that some 30 CD8+ CDR3 sequences were shared between patients and controls.

According to the study, genomic DNA was the template for TCR beta VDJ and CDR3 profiling. TCRdb independently ran MiXCR on the reads; one entry per CDR3 protein. Of about 160,000 distinct CDR3 sequences in the sample, 47% were seen once. The trim removed 5 bases at V and 6 bases at J, leaving 11 bases unmatched. The CDR3 length is 15 residues. Per the germline V gene, CDR1 is LNHDA and CDR2 is SQIVND (reference sequence). The authors sequenced patients whose flow cytometry had shown CD8+CD57+ cell expansion. Blood came from patients not yet given any therapy. To note about this clonotype: Its matching antigen is unknown.

Sequenced: sorted CD4+, CD8+, or CD8+CD57+ T cells (not recorded which) from PBMCs. The chain employs TRBV19 and TRBJ2-7; 9 bases line up with TRBD1. The TCR comes from a human donor with aplastic anemia. CDR3 nucleotides: TGTGCCAGTAGTCACCCGGGACAGGGAGGCCTCGAGCAGTACTTC. It translates to CASSHPGQGGLEQYF.